A single sample is the source of the 5 T cell receptor beta chains below, sequenced in a study of CD8 T cells in ankylosing spondylitis. One entry per CDR3 protein, called by TCRdb with MiXCR from the 5' RACE reads. Of some 250,000 distinct CDR3 sequences in the sample, roughly a quarter are singletons; the top ten hold 0.5% to 0.65%. The sequenced sample was blood, either unsorted or a sorted T cell fraction (not recorded which). The receptors were sampled from a male donor with ankylosing spondylitis or in good health (not recorded which).

This clonotype has ten or more counts. V gene TRBV5-1 combines with J gene TRBJ2-3; 9 bases are shared with TRBD1. The CDR3 consists of 14 residues. The germline V gene has CDR1 SGHRS and CDR2 YFSETQ. The J segment lost 4 bases and the V segment lost 2 bases, leaving 2 bases of the junction unmatched. CDR3 in amino acids: CASSFRQGADTQYF. CDR3 sequence (DNA): TGCGCCAGCAGCTTTCGACAGGGGGCAGATACGCAGTATTTT.

This clonotype was detected many times. J is TRBJ2-7 and V is TRBV12-3 or TRBV12-4; 7 nucleotides align to TRBD2. V lost 2 bases, J lost 6 bases, and 4 bases stayed unmatched. The CDR3 totals 13 residues. This chain's CDR3 is CASSLFGEGEQYF. CDR3 coding DNA: TGTGCCAGCAGTTTATTCGGGGAGGGCGAGCAGTACTTC.

The rearrangement joins TRBV20-1 to TRBJ2-5, with D perhaps given as TRBD1 or TRBD2 (5 bases each). Deletions cut 6 bases from V and 5 bases from J, with 19 bases between. This CDR3 region has 14 residues. Germline CDR1 reads DFQATT; CDR2 reads SNEGSKA (reference sequence). CDR3 bases: TGCAGTGCCTCGGGGCCCCCAAATTGGGAGACCCAGTACTTC. Translating it yields CSASGPPNWETQYF.

This clonotype was picked up a small number of times. This rearrangement joins TRBV20-1 to TRBJ2-7, with no clear D. The germline gives CDR1 DFQATT, CDR2 SNEGSKA (reference sequence). Trimming shortened V by 2 bases and J by 1 base, and 9 bases separated the two germline ends. CDR3 length: 13 residues. The CDR3 protein is CSARHDVSYEQYF. In nucleotides, the CDR3 is TGCAGTGCTAGACATGACGTTTCCTACGAGCAGTACTTC.

This clonotype was observed a few times. For the CDR3, the DNA is TGTGCCAGCAGCTTCGGTACGGACAGCCCCTACGAGCAGTACTTC. Translating gives CASSFGTDSPYEQYF. The gene calls are TRBV5-5 and TRBJ2-7; TRBD1 might be the D (6 bases). The CDR3 spans 15 residues. Trimming took off 2 bases at V and 2 bases at J, with 14 bases between the two ends. Germline V gene sequence: CDR1 SGHKS, CDR2 YYEKEE (reference sequence).